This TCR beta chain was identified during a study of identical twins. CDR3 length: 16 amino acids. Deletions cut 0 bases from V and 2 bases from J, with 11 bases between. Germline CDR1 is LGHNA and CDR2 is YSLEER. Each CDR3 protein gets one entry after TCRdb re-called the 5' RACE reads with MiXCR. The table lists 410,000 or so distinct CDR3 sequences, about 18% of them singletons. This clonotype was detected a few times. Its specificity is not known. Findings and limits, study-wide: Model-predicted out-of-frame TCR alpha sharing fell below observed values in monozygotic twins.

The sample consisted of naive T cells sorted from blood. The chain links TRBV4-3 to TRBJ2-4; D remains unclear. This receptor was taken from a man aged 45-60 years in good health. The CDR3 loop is CASSQDGFNPKNIQYF. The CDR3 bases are TGCGCCAGCAGCCAAGACGGCTTTAATCCCAAAAACATTCAGTACTTC.